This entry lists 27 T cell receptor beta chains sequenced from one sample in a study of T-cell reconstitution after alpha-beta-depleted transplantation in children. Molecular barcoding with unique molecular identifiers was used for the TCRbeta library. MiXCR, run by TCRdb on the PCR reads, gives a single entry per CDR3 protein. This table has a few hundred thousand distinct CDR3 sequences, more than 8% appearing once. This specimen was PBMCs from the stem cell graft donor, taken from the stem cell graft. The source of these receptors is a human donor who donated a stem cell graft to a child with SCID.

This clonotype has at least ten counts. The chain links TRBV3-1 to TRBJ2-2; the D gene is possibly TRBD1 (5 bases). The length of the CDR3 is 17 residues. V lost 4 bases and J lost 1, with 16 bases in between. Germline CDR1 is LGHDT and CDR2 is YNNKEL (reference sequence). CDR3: CASSRRGEQENTGELFF. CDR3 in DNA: TGTGCCAGCAGCCGAAGGGGCGAACAGGAGAACACCGGGGAGCTGTTTTTT.

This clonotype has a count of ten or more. CDR3 DNA: TGTGCCAGCAGTTTAGGACCCGTGCCCTACGAGCAGTACTTC. This translates into CASSLGPVPYEQYF. The gene calls are TRBV12-3 or TRBV12-4 and TRBJ2-7, with D unclear. CDR3 length: 14 amino acids. V was trimmed by 1 base and J by 2 bases, leaving 9 bases between them.

The CDR3: CASSLMGQGVGFF. The DNA of the CDR3 is TGTGCCAGCAGTTTGATGGGACAGGGGGTTGGGTTCTTC. The rearrangement links TRBV12-3 or TRBV12-4 to TRBJ2-1, with 11 positions matching TRBD1. The CDR3 has 13 residues. V shed 3 bases, J shed 15 bases, and the junction held 7 bases outside the gene matches.

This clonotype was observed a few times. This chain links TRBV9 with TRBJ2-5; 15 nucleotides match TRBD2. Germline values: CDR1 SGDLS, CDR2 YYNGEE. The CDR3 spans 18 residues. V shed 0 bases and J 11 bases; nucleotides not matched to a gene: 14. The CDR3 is CASSVVPTGLAGGPAQYF. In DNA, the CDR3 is TGTGCCAGCAGCGTAGTCCCCACGGGACTAGCGGGGGGCCCCGCACAGTACTTC.

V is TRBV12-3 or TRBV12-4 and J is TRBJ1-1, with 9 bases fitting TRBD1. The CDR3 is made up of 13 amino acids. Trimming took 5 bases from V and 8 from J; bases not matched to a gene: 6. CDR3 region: CASSTGQGGEAFF. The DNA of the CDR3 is TGTGCCAGCAGTACGGGACAGGGTGGGGAAGCTTTCTTT.

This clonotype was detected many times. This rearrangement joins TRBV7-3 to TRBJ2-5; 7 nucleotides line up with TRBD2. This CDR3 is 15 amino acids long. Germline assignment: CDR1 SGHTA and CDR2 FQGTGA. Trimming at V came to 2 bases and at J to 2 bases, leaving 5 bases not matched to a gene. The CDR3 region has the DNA TGTGCCAGCAGCTTATCAGCGGGGTCTCAAGAGACCCAGTACTTC. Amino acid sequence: CASSLSAGSQETQYF.

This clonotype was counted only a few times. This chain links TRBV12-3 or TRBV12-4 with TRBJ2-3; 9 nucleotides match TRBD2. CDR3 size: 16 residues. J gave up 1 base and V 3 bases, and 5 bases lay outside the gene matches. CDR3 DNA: TGTGCCAGCAGTTTGATGGTAGCGGGGGGCACAGATACGCAGTATTTT. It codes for CASSLMVAGGTDTQYF.

Written as DNA, the CDR3 is TGTGCCAGCAGCCAAGATCCGAGTAACGCTGAAGCTTTCTTT. Protein product: CASSQDPSNAEAFF. The chain joins TRBV4-2 to TRBJ1-1; D remains ambiguous. Trimming pared 0 bases from V and 6 bases from J, leaving 11 bases between. Per the germline V gene, CDR1 is LGHNA and CDR2 is YNFKEQ. The CDR3 spans 14 residues.

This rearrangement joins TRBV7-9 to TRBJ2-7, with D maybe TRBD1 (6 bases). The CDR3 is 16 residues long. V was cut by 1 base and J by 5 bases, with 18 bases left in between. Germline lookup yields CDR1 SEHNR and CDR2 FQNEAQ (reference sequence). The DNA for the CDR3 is TGTGCCAGCAGCTTAGACATAAACAGGGCCGTCAACGAGCAGTACTTC. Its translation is CASSLDINRAVNEQYF.

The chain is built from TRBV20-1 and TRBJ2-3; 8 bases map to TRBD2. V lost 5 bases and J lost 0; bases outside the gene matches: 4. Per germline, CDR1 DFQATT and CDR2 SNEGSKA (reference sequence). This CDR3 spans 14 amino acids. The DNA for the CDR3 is TGCAGTGCTGAAATAGCGGGGAGCACAGATACGCAGTATTTT. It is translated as CSAEIAGSTDTQYF.

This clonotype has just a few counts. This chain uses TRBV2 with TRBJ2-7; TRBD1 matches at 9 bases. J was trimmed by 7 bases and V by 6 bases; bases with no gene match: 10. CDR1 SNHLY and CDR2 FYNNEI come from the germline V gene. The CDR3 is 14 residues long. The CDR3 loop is CASRPRTGVGEQYF. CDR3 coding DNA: TGTGCCAGCAGACCTCGGACAGGGGTCGGGGAGCAGTACTTC.

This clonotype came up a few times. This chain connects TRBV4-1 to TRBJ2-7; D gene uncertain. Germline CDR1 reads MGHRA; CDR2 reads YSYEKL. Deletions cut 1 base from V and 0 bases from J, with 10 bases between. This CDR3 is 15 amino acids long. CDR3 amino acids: CASSQAPSLSYEQYF. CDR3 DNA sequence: TGCGCCAGCAGCCAAGCCCCTTCCCTCTCCTACGAGCAGTACTTC.

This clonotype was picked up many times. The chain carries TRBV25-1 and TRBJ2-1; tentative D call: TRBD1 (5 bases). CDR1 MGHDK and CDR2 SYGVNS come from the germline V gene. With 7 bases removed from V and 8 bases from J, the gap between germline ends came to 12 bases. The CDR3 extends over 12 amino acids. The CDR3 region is CASKGVLDEQFF. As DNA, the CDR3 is TGTGCCAGCAAAGGGGTTCTTGATGAGCAGTTCTTC.

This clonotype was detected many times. CDR3 in amino acids: CASSQVRHEQYF. CDR3 in DNA: TGTGCCAGCAGCCAAGTTCGCCACGAGCAGTACTTC. The rearrangement links TRBV14 to TRBJ2-7; D gene unclear. Germline-derived CDR1 and CDR2 are SGHDN and FVKESK. The length of the CDR3 is 12 residues. The V gene lost 1 base and the J gene lost 5 bases, with 6 bases spanning the gap.

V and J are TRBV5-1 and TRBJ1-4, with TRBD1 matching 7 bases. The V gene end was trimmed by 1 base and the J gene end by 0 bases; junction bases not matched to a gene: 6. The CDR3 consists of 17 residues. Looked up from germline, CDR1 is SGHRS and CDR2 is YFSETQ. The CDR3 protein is CASSLRDRRSTNEKLFF. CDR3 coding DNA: TGCGCCAGCAGCTTGAGGGACAGACGTTCAACTAATGAAAAACTGTTTTTT.

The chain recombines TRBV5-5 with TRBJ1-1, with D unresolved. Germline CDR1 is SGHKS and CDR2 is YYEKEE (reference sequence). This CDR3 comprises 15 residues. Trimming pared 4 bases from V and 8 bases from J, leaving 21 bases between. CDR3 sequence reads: CASSLSPSVNLEAFF. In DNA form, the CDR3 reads TGTGCCAGCAGCCTTTCTCCCAGTGTAAACTTGGAAGCTTTCTTT.

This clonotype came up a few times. CDR3 bases: TGTGCCAGCAGCCAAGGGAGGAGTGGAATGCAGTATTTT. As protein: CASSQGRSGMQYF. V is TRBV14 and J is TRBJ2-3; D is perhaps TRBD2 (5 bases). The V gene's germline CDR1 is SGHDN and CDR2 FVKESK. The CDR3 runs 13 residues. V was pared by 1 base and J by 11 bases, with 13 bases between.

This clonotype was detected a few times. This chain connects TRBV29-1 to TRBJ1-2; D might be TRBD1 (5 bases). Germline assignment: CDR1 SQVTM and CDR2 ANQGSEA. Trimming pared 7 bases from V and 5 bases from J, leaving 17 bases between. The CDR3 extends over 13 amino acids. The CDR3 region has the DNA TGCAGCGGGAAATTTCAGGGATGGTATGGCTACACCTTC. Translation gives CSGKFQGWYGYTF.

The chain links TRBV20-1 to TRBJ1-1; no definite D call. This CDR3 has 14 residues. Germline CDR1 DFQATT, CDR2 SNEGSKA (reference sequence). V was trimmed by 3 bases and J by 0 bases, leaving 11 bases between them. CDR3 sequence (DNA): TGCAGTGCTAGGGCGATTTACTTGAACACTGAAGCTTTCTTT. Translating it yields CSARAIYLNTEAFF.

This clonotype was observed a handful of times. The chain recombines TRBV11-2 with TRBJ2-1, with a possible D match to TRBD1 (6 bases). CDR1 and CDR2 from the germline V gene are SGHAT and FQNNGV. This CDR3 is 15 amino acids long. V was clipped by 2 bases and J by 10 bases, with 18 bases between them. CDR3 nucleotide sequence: TGTGCCAGCAGCTTATATGGACAGCTTCTAGGGGAGCAGTTCTTC. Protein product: CASSLYGQLLGEQFF.

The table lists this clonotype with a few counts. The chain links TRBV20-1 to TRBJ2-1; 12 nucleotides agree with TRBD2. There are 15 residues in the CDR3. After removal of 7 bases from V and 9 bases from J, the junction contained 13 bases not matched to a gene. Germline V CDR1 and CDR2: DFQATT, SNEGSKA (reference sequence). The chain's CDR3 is CSVFPSGGAAGEQFF. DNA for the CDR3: TGCAGTGTTTTCCCTAGCGGGGGGGCTGCCGGTGAGCAGTTCTTC.

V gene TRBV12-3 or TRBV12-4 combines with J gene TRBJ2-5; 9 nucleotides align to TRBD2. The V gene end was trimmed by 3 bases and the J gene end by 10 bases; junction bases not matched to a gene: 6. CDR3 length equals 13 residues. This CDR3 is CASSLGRGGDQYF. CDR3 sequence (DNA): TGTGCCAGCAGTTTGGGCCGCGGGGGGGACCAGTACTTC.

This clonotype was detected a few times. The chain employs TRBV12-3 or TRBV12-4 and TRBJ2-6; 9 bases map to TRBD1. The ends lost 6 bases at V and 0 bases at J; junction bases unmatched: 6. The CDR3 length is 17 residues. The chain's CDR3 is CASRPGTGPSGANVLTF. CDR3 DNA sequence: TGTGCCAGCAGGCCCGGGACAGGGCCCTCTGGGGCCAACGTCCTGACTTTC.

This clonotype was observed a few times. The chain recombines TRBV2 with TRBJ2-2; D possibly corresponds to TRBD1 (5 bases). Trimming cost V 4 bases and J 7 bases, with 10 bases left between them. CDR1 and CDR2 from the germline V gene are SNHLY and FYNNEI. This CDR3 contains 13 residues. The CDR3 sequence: CASSGQRSGELFF. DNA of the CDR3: TGTGCCAGCAGTGGACAGAGAAGCGGGGAGCTGTTTTTT. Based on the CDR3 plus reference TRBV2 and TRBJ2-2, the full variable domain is EPEVTQTPSHQVTQMGQEVILRCVPISNHLYFYWYRQILGQKVEFLVSFYNNEISEKSEIFDDQFSVERPDGSNFTLKIRSTKLEDSAMYFCASSGQRSGELFFGEGSRLTVL.

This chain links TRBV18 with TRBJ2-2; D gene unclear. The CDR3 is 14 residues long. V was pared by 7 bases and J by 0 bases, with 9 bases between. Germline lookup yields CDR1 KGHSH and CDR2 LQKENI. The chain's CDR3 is CASCVGTNTGELFF. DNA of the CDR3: TGTGCCAGCTGCGTGGGCACGAACACCGGGGAGCTGTTTTTT.

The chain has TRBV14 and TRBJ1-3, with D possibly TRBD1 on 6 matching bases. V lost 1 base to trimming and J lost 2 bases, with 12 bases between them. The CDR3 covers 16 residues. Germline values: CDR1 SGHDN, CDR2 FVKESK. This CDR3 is CASSQGLRGTGNTIYF. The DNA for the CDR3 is TGTGCCAGCAGCCAAGGTCTTAGGGGGACTGGAAACACCATATATTTT. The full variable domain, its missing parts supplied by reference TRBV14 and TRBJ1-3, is EAGVTQFPSHSVIEKGQTVTLRCDPISGHDNLYWYRRVMGKEIKFLLHFVKESKQDESGMPNNRFLAERTGGTYSTLKVQPAELEDSGVYFCASSQGLRGTGNTIYFGEGSWLTVV.

The DNA for the CDR3 is TGTGCCAGCAGCTTGGTTTTTGAAGGGGCCGAGCAGTACTTC. Its translation is CASSLVFEGAEQYF. This chain links TRBV5-5 with TRBJ2-7; a possible D gene is TRBD1 (5 bases). V lost 0 bases and J 6 bases, leaving 13 bases between the germline ends. This CDR3 is 14 amino acids long. Germline V gene data show CDR1 as SGHKS and CDR2 as YYEKEE (reference sequence).